Each of the 11 T cell receptor beta chains below was sequenced from the same sample in a study of blood T cell repertoires in COVID-19. Data came from immunoSEQ multiplex PCR; TCRdb stores just in-frame clones and leaves some out. The data hold more than 120,000 clones, with 84% observed a single time. Sequences were obtained from PBMCs or T cells enriched from blood (not recorded which). All receptors come from a middle-aged man in a cohort exposed to, infected with or recovered from COVID-19 (not recorded which).

This clone was detected many times. The CDR3 bases are TGTGCCAGCAGTTACGGGACAGGGGGCGCAGATACGCAGTATTTT. It specifies CASSYGTGGADTQYF. The chain links TRBV6-2 or TRBV6-3 to TRBJ2-3; TRBD1 agrees at 12 bases. Germline assignment: CDR1 MNHEY and CDR2 SVGEGT. Unmatched junction bases numbered 1, after V lost 2 bases and J lost 4 bases. The CDR3 length is 15 residues.

The V gene is TRBV27, the J gene TRBJ2-7; 7 bases match TRBD1. CDR1 and CDR2 from the germline V gene are MNHEY and SMNVEV (reference sequence). This CDR3 region has 15 residues. V shed 2 bases and J 2 bases; nucleotides not matched to a gene: 6. CDR3 in DNA: TGTGCCAGCAGTTTACACTTAGGACAGGCCTACGAGCAGTACTTC. Amino acid sequence: CASSLHLGQAYEQYF.

This chain links TRBV11-2 with TRBJ2-7; 7 bases are a match to TRBD2. The V gene end was trimmed by 2 bases and the J gene end by 2 bases; junction bases not matched to a gene: 6. The CDR3 spans 15 residues. Germline CDR1 SGHAT, CDR2 FQNNGV. Here the CDR3 reads CASSLLAGAPYEQYF. The CDR3 nucleotides are TGTGCCAGCAGCTTATTGGCGGGAGCCCCCTACGAGCAGTACTTC.

This clone was observed a few times. V gene TRBV27 combines with J gene TRBJ1-2; possible D gene TRBD1, 5 bases. The CDR3 has 14 residues. Deletions cut 3 bases from V and 7 bases from J, with 15 bases between. Germline CDR1 MNHEY, CDR2 SMNVEV (reference sequence). CDR3 protein: CASSFSGNRFGYTF. Written as DNA, the CDR3 is TGTGCCAGCAGTTTTTCAGGGAATAGGTTTGGCTACACCTTC.

This rearrangement joins TRBV30 to TRBJ1-1; tentatively, D is TRBD1 (5 bases). V gave up 4 bases and J gave up 6 bases, with 18 bases separating them. The CDR3 sequence is 14 residues long. The germline gives CDR1 GTSNPN, CDR2 SVGIG (reference sequence). CDR3 sequence: CAWNAGLGNPEAFF. CDR3 sequence (DNA): TGTGCCTGGAATGCGGGACTAGGGAATCCTGAAGCTTTCTTT.

The V and J genes are TRBV24-1 and TRBJ2-3; D may be TRBD2 (6 bases). Trimming removed 1 base at V and 0 bases at J, with 10 bases between. Germline V gene lookup returns CDR1 KGHDR and CDR2 SFDVKD. The CDR3 extends over 16 amino acids. The CDR3 region has the DNA TGTGCCACCAGTGATTTACCCGGGACTAGCACAGATACGCAGTATTTT. It encodes CATSDLPGTSTDTQYF.

J is TRBJ2-5 and V is TRBV4-1, with 9 bases lining up with TRBD1. This CDR3 contains 15 residues. V trimming: 4 bases; J trimming: 5 bases; junction bases outside the gene matches: 8. Germline-derived CDR1 and CDR2 are MGHRA and YSYEKL. This chain's CDR3 is CASSLGTGRRETQYF. The CDR3 nucleotides read TGCGCCAGCAGCCTCGGGACAGGGAGGAGGGAGACCCAGTACTTC.

The chain employs TRBV4-2 and TRBJ1-6; tentatively, D is TRBD1 (5 bases). This CDR3 is 13 amino acids long. V lost 3 bases and J lost 8, with 8 bases in between. Germline CDR1 is LGHNA and CDR2 is YNFKEQ. The CDR3 here is CASSQGQDSPLHF. The CDR3 DNA is TGTGCCAGCAGCCAGGGGCAGGATTCACCCCTCCACTTT.

The chain couples TRBV4-3 to TRBJ2-7; D is uncertain. Germline CDR1 reads LGHNA; CDR2 reads YSLEER. CDR3 length: 16 amino acids. Trimming pared 0 bases from V and 0 bases from J, leaving 12 bases between. CDR3 region: CASSQDGGSPSYEQYF. As DNA, the CDR3 is TGCGCCAGCAGCCAAGACGGCGGCTCTCCCTCCTACGAGCAGTACTTC.

The V call is TRBV6-1, the J call TRBJ2-7; 12 bases are a match to TRBD1. V trimming: 2 bases; J trimming: 5 bases; junction bases outside the gene matches: 4. Germline V gives CDR1 MNHNS, CDR2 SASEGT. The CDR3 covers 15 residues. This CDR3 is CASSERGQGAHEQYF. For the CDR3, the DNA is TGTGCCAGCAGTGAAAGGGGACAGGGGGCCCACGAGCAGTACTTC.

The chain has TRBV29-1 and TRBJ2-7; 9 bases are a match to TRBD1. Germline CDR1 SQVTM, CDR2 ANQGSEA. The ends lost 7 bases at V and 6 bases at J; junction bases unmatched: 10. The CDR3 is made up of 13 amino acids. CDR3 protein: CSGADRGFGEQYF. The CDR3 DNA reads TGCAGCGGCGCGGACAGGGGATTCGGCGAGCAGTACTTC.